A selection of T cell receptor beta chains follows, all from one sample in a study of shared clonotypes between healthy human individuals. TCRdb's table, derived via immunoSEQ multiplex PCR, lists solely in-frame clones and lacks some. This sample has approximately 2.5 million clones, with over 85% found just once. What was sequenced was naive CD4+ T cells sorted from blood. The source is a man between 18 and 35 years old in good health. CDR3s leave out the opening cysteine and the closing phenylalanine or tryptophan. Clone size is shown for a subset of rows, as once, few, many or a class of expanded clone.

ASSAPGPRYGYT | TRBJ1-2 | NA | TRBV5-4
AWNAGGPLLPPYEQY | TRBJ2-7 | NA | TRBV30
ASSYLRAGGYNEQF | TRBJ2-1 | NA | TRBV6-5
ASRSGAGNTIY | TRBJ1-3 | NA | TRBV7-9
ASRSPANTGELF | TRBJ2-2 | NA | TRBV6-5
ASSLEQGENYGYT | TRBJ1-2 | NA | TRBV5-1
ASSLGTGGPGELF | TRBJ2-2 | NA | TRBV7-2
ASSQTINPGPQGQPQH | TRBJ1-5 | once | TRBV4-3
ASSVASRGGTDTQY | TRBJ2-3 | NA | TRBV9
ASRSPVGAYEQY | NA | NA | TRBV25-1
SVGQLLHSPYEQY | TRBJ2-7 | NA | TRBV29-1
ASSLALNRGLYGYT | TRBJ1-2 | NA | TRBV28
ASSRGPPDTQY | TRBJ2-3 | NA | TRBV6-5
ASSQPEGTDTQY | TRBJ2-3 | NA | TRBV5-1
ASSPLSSGETQY | TRBJ2-5 | NA | TRBV18
AWSLGERNTEAF | TRBJ1-1 | few | TRBV30
ASSLGVLAGAKNIQY | TRBJ2-4 | NA | TRBV7-2
ASSSYFHQGAKPWATNEKLF | TRBJ1-4 | NA | TRBV27
ASSVVARGTGELF | TRBJ2-2 | NA | TRBV9
ASSVTVAMNTEAF | TRBJ1-1 | NA | TRBV11-2
ASSPQTSGSVEQY | TRBJ2-7 | NA | TRBV18
ASSPREGGYT | TRBJ1-2 | NA | TRBV27
ASSLPTSTVETQY | TRBJ2-5 | NA | TRBV7-2
ASSLRDRVDQPQH | TRBJ1-5 | NA | TRBV28
ASSRAGGTNEKLF | TRBJ1-4 | NA | TRBV6-1
ASSPSTIPSTDTQY | TRBJ2-3 | NA | TRBV4-1
ASSHNREGLTYEQY | TRBJ2-7 | NA | TRBV14
ASSLSERSYNEQF | TRBJ2-1 | NA | TRBV11-3
ASSFPDTYGYT | TRBJ1-2 | NA | TRBV28
ASSLDTGGWYGYT | TRBJ1-2 | NA | TRBV7-2
ASSEWKGGEQY | TRBJ2-7 | once | TRBV25-1
ASSWVSTDTQY | TRBJ2-3 | NA | TRBV5-4
ASSLGGANTGELF | TRBJ2-2 | NA | TRBV11-3
ASSELRVTGELF | TRBJ2-2 | NA | TRBV6-5
ATYSGTGVEAF | TRBJ1-1 | once | TRBV6-5
ASSTYNEQF | TRBJ2-1 | few | TRBV19
ASSRTPGTFLYEQY | TRBJ2-7 | NA | TRBV11-2
ARSLKGGKEETQY | TRBJ2-5 | NA | TRBV5-3
ASSFFRTSGTDTQY | TRBJ2-3 | NA | TRBV7-9
ASSLVGERLNTGELF | TRBJ2-2 | NA | TRBV5-6
ASSVRSGGIYEQY | TRBJ2-7 | NA | TRBV9
ASSLAVNQPQH | TRBJ1-5 | few | TRBV28
ATSRDLGGYEQY | TRBJ2-7 | NA | TRBV15
ASGGGSFNQETQY | TRBJ2-5 | NA | TRBV5-1